This is a list of T cell receptor beta chains from one sample in a study of spatial heterogeneity in lung cancer. TCRdb re-called the 5' RACE reads with MiXCR, one entry per CDR3 protein. The sample lists around 100,000 distinct CDR3 sequences, approximately 4.4% occurring once. The material sequenced was lung tumor tissue, taken at surgery. The receptors were gathered from a male donor with early-stage non-small cell lung cancer. CDR3s leave out the opening cysteine and the closing phenylalanine or tryptophan.

>TRBJ2-5|TRBV6-2/TRBV6-3
ASSSRGSGRAETQY
>TRBJ2-3|TRBV12-3/TRBV12-4
ASSWYSGDTQY
>TRBJ1-5|TRBV20-1
SGVTGDQPQH
>TRBJ2-1|TRBV20-1
SARVPIAGNFDEQF
>TRBJ2-7|TRBV29-1
SGRVGGEQY
>TRBJ1-1|TRBV4-2
ASSQGQSRLNTEAF
>TRBJ2-3|TRBV19
ASSTQDTQY
>TRBJ1-2|TRBV20-1
SATPDRRTNYGYT
>TRBJ1-4|TRBV2
ASSEIEKLF
>TRBJ2-5|TRBV6-5
ASSYLGAETQY
>TRBJ1-5|TRBV20-1
SARDTGSNQPQH
>TRBJ2-6|TRBV2
ASNTINPRGRGGANVLT
>TRBJ1-3|TRBV5-1
ASSHGQLNTIY
>TRBJ2-5|TRBV20-1
SASPLDREETQY
>TRBJ1-3|TRBV7-7
ASSFSPGNTIY
>TRBJ1-6|TRBV5-1
ASSPGTGTAIGPLH
>TRBJ2-7|TRBV20-1
SARPWTGVRYEQY
>TRBJ2-2|TRBV11-2
ASSLVPGTVGELF
>TRBJ2-4|TRBV28
ASRERSQNLNIQY
>TRBJ1-5|TRBV5-1
ASSVGEGDQPQH
>TRBJ2-7|TRBV5-1
ASSLLAGSKVSAFEQY
>TRBJ2-1|TRBV11-2
ASSLDSASSYNEQF
>TRBJ2-7|TRBV28
ASSFDRDSYEQY
>TRBJ1-5|TRBV6-6
ASRHRDRGFQPQH
>TRBJ1-1|TRBV5-1
ASSLWGQGSTEAF
>TRBJ2-4|TRBV5-1
ASSPGFQGAKNIQY
>TRBJ2-2|TRBV9
ASSVDGLAGTGELF
>TRBJ1-1|TRBV29-1
SGGEQGAEAF
>TRBJ2-5|TRBV7-9
ASSLYTKETQY